Following are 9 T cell receptor beta chains from one sample sequenced in a study of T cell changes during pregnancy in multiple sclerosis. Assay: immunoSEQ multiplex PCR; the TCRdb copy retains only in-frame clones and omits some. The sample records approximately 63,000 clones, about 93% being singletons. The sample consisted of CD8+ T cells from peripheral blood mononuclear cells, taken in the third trimester of pregnancy. Source of these receptors: a female donor with multiple sclerosis, enrolled in a pregnancy study.

This clone was detected a few times. The rearrangement uses TRBV28 and TRBJ1-1; possible D gene TRBD1, 6 bases. V lost 5 bases, J lost 4 bases, and 14 bases lay in between. The CDR3 consists of 14 residues. Germline V gives CDR1 MDHEN, CDR2 SYDVKM. CDR3 protein: CASSPVRGGTEAFF. The CDR3 DNA reads as TGTGCCAGCAGTCCCGTGAGGGGGGGCACTGAAGCTTTCTTT.

The chain uses TRBV19 and TRBJ2-3, with a tentative D call TRBD2 (6 bases). The CDR3 loop spans 15 amino acids. Trimming removed 4 bases at V and 4 bases at J, with 15 bases between. Germline V gene sequence: CDR1 LNHDA, CDR2 SQIVND (reference sequence). The CDR3 DNA reads as TGTGCCAGTAGTACCGGGACTTCTTCCGCAGATACGCAGTATTTT. It is translated as CASSTGTSSADTQYF. The full variable domain, completed using reference TRBV19 and TRBJ2-3, is DGGITQSPKYLFRKEGQNVTLSCEQNLNHDAMYWYRQDPGQGLRLIYYSQIVNDFQKGDIAEGYSVSREKKESFPLTVTSAQKNPTAFYLCASSTGTSSADTQYFGPGTRLTVL.

The genes are TRBV14 and TRBJ1-4, with D hard to call. V was trimmed by 3 bases and J by 4 bases, leaving 6 bases between them. The CDR3 spans 13 residues. Germline V gene sequence: CDR1 SGHDN, CDR2 FVKESK. The CDR3 region has the DNA TGTGCCAGCAGCCACGACTTTAATGAAAAACTGTTTTTT. Protein product: CASSHDFNEKLFF.

V gene TRBV7-9 combines with J gene TRBJ2-6, with D possibly TRBD1 on 6 matching bases. V was cut by 3 bases and J by 2 bases, with 11 bases left in between. Germline V gene data show CDR1 as SEHNR and CDR2 as FQNEAQ (reference sequence). The CDR3 length is 16 residues. Here the CDR3 reads CASSFGGATGANVLTF. In nucleotides, the CDR3 is TGTGCCAGCAGCTTTGGGGGCGCGACTGGGGCCAACGTCCTGACTTTC.

The rearrangement joins TRBV6-1 to TRBJ2-1; 8 bases agree with TRBD2. V lost 1 base to trimming and J lost 4 bases; unmatched junction nucleotides: 9. This CDR3 has 17 residues. The germline V gene has CDR1 MNHNS and CDR2 SASEGT. The CDR3 DNA sequence: TGTGCCAGCAGTGAAGATCTTAGCGGGACGGGTTACAATGAGCAGTTCTTC. Translated: CASSEDLSGTGYNEQFF.

J is TRBJ2-6 and V is TRBV5-4; TRBD1 is a possible D gene (5 bases). The V gene's germline CDR1 is SGHNT and CDR2 YYREEE (reference sequence). V was trimmed by 9 bases and J by 0 bases, leaving 16 bases between them. The CDR3 is 16 amino acids. CDR3: CATQGFAFSGANVLTF. CDR3 nucleotide sequence: TGTGCCACCCAGGGTTTTGCTTTCTCTGGGGCCAACGTCCTGACTTTC.

This chain connects TRBV14 to TRBJ2-7; no definite D call. Germline V gives CDR1 SGHDN, CDR2 FVKESK. There are 13 residues in the CDR3. V was cut by 1 base and J by 4 bases, with 8 bases left in between. The CDR3 here is CASSQATYYEQYF. The CDR3 DNA is TGTGCCAGCAGCCAAGCCACCTATTACGAGCAGTACTTC. The full variable domain, in which reference TRBV14 and TRBJ2-7 provide the parts outside the CDR3, is EAGVTQFPSHSVIEKGQTVTLRCDPISGHDNLYWYRRVMGKEIKFLLHFVKESKQDESGMPNNRFLAERTGGTYSTLKVQPAELEDSGVYFCASSQATYYEQYFGPGTRLTVT.

CDR3: CASGGTTDTQYF. The CDR3 DNA follows: TGTGCCAGTGGGGGCACCACAGATACGCAGTATTTT. V usage is TRBV19 and J usage is TRBJ2-3; D perhaps matches TRBD1 (6 bases). CDR1 is LNHDA and CDR2 is SQIVND in the germline V gene (reference sequence). The CDR3 totals 12 residues. V dropped 8 bases and J dropped 2 bases, with 8 bases sitting between them.

This clone was picked up one time. The rearrangement links TRBV10-3 to TRBJ1-1; D is possibly TRBD1 (6 bases). This CDR3 has 16 residues. Germline CDR1 is ENHRY and CDR2 is SYGVKD. V gave up 6 bases and J gave up 3 bases, with 20 bases separating them. The chain's CDR3 is CAIRGERGGGDTEAFF. CDR3 DNA: TGTGCCATCAGGGGGGAGAGGGGGGGTGGGGACACTGAAGCTTTCTTT.